This T cell receptor (beta chain) came from a study of T cell changes during pregnancy in multiple sclerosis. Assay: immunoSEQ multiplex PCR; the TCRdb copy retains only in-frame clones and omits some. The sample has roughly 64,000 clones, around 96% seen once. The receptor comes from a female donor with multiple sclerosis, enrolled in a pregnancy study. Here the sequenced sample was CD8+ T cells from peripheral blood mononuclear cells, taken after pregnancy.

CDR3 nucleotide sequence: TGTGCCAGCAGCAGAAAGGGGCCCTTGGGGGGCTACACCTTC. Translating it yields CASSRKGPLGGYTF. This chain joins TRBV27 and TRBJ1-2; D is perhaps TRBD1 (5 bases). Deletions cut 6 bases from V and 8 bases from J, with 19 bases between. This CDR3 spans 14 amino acids. CDR1 and CDR2 (germline): MNHEY, SMNVEV (reference sequence).